The 7 T cell receptor beta chains given below trace back to one sample, sequenced in a study of regulatory T cells in long-lasting Graves disease. Sample time point: newly diagnosed GD, antithyroid drugs for less than 3 months. From PBMCs, RNA was extracted and then used to make the TCR library. CDR3-region Arm-PCR and iRepertoire HTBI primers produced the TCR beta libraries. Each CDR3 protein gets one entry after TCRdb re-called the multiplex PCR reads with MiXCR. The profile shows 350,000 to 450,000 distinct CDR3 sequences, approximately 12% of them singletons. Separately, the same data were catalogued under a study of T cells in Graves' hyperthyroidism and ophthalmopathy.

Here the sequenced sample was peripheral blood mononuclear cells (PBMCs), taken at new diagnosis, from a patient treated with antithyroid drugs. Source of these receptors: a woman under 30 with Graves disease.

This rearrangement joins TRBV6-2 or TRBV6-3 to TRBJ2-4, with D unresolved. The CDR3 sequence is 17 residues long. Germline CDR1 and CDR2: MNHEY and SVGEGT. The chain's CDR3 is CASYARRPGIAKNIQYF. Written as DNA, the CDR3 is TGTGCGTCTTATGCTCGTCGGCCGGGCATAGCCAAAAACATTCAGTACTTC.

The chain recombines TRBV12-3 or TRBV12-4 with TRBJ1-1; 8 bases fit TRBD1. J gave up 0 bases and V 4 bases, and 10 bases lay outside the gene matches. This CDR3 region has 17 residues. The CDR3 DNA reads as TGTGCCAGCAGTTACTCGGACAGGGCGGACCTGAACACTGAAGCTTTCTTT. It codes for CASSYSDRADLNTEAFF.

This clonotype has at least ten counts. This chain links TRBV6-2 or TRBV6-3 with TRBJ2-7; 12 bases line up with TRBD1. The CDR3 runs to 16 residues. Germline values: CDR1 MNHEY, CDR2 SVGEGT. Trimming removed 7 bases from V and 6 bases from J; junction bases left unmatched: 13. The CDR3 spells CASTPQGGTGGFEQYV. The CDR3 DNA sequence: TGTGCCAGCACTCCCCAAGGGGGGACAGGGGGCTTCGAGCAGTACGTC.

As for this clonotype: Possible read error: a much larger clone is one base away. The chain joins TRBV7-2 to TRBJ2-5; 8 positions agree with TRBD1. Germline V gene sequence: CDR1 SGHTA, CDR2 FQGNSA. The J segment lost 7 bases and the V segment lost 9 bases, leaving 19 bases of the junction unmatched. This CDR3 region has 16 residues. CDR3 in amino acids: CARSQETGALLGTQYF. Written as DNA, the CDR3 is TGTGCCAGAAGCCAAGAGACAGGGGCCCTTCTGGGGACCCAGTACTTC.

Ten or more counts support this clonotype. The chain recombines TRBV7-9 with TRBJ1-1; D not certain. Germline V gene lookup returns CDR1 SEHNR and CDR2 FQNEAQ (reference sequence). The CDR3 has 17 amino acids. Trimming pared 5 bases from V and 8 bases from J, leaving 27 bases between. In DNA form, the CDR3 reads TGTGCCAGCAGCCCTCCTGAGGTTACTTCCCTATCTCGCGAAGCTTTCTTT. This codes for CASSPPEVTSLSREAFF.

This clonotype came up a few times. J is TRBJ1-1 and V is TRBV10-3; D might be TRBD1 (5 bases). The CDR3 totals 14 residues. Trimming removed 3 bases at V and 7 bases at J, with 15 bases between. Germline assignment: CDR1 ENHRY and CDR2 SYGVKD. CDR3 in DNA: TGTGCCATCAGTGAAGGGGATCCAGGAGTTGAAGCTTTCTTT. Amino acid sequence: CAISEGDPGVEAFF.

This clonotype was observed many times. CDR3 sequence: CSASTRSGGGQYF. The CDR3 DNA reads as TGCAGTGCCTCGACGCGTAGCGGGGGAGGGCAGTATTTT. The rearrangement joins TRBV20-1 to TRBJ2-3, with TRBD2 identical over 9 bases. Germline lookup yields CDR1 DFQATT and CDR2 SNEGSKA (reference sequence). The CDR3 spans 13 residues. V lost 6 bases and J lost 11; bases outside the gene matches: 12.